This T cell receptor beta chain was found in a study of Ad26.COV2.S vaccination and SARS-CoV-2 variants (TCRdb year 2021). Regarding the research as a whole: Donors in the vaccine arm were drawn from COV1001, a multicentre, randomized, double-blind, placebo-controlled phase I-IIa trial testing Ad26.COV2.S in healthy adults. Dosing of Ad26.COV2.S was intramuscular, at either 5x10^10 or 1x10^11 viral particles, delivered as one shot or as two shots spaced 56 days apart. TCRbeta repertoire sequencing served as the tool for gauging how specific and how broad the SARS-CoV-2-reactive T cell receptors were following Ad26.COV2.S vaccination. The TCR-sequenced set comprised about 32 samples: around 20 Ad26.COV2.S vaccine recipients, 5 placebo recipients and 8 SARS-CoV-2 convalescent individuals. Trial participants were randomized into five groups of five, in which low-dose or high-dose Ad26.COV2.S was given once or twice, or placebo was given on both occasions. Investigators did not know the trial group allocation while performing experiments and assessing outcomes.

TCRbeta CDR3 regions were sequenced with the immunoSEQ Assay. After extraction, genomic DNA underwent amplification by bias-controlled multiplex PCR, followed by high-throughput sequencing. The authors' analysis ran thus. Collapsing and filtering of sequences were performed to quantify the absolute abundance of each unique TCRbeta CDR3 region. T cell fraction was estimated by normalization of TCRbeta template counts to usable DNA, with usable DNA being measured through amplification of reference genes present in all nucleated cells. Repertoire TCRs were annotated as SARS-CoV-2-specific by exact matching of V gene, CDR3 amino acid sequence and J gene to a known reactive TCR set. MIRA supplied the reference SARS-CoV-2 TCR set, which was filtered for enrichment in COVID-19-positive ImmuneCODE repertoires so that public or cross-reactive TCRs were removed. Drawing on the MIRA antigens, annotated TCRs were analysed further at the level of specific ORF or position within ORF. Depth was the summed frequency of annotated unique rearrangements, while breadth was defined as annotated unique rearrangements over total unique productive rearrangements. Two-sided Wilcoxon rank-sum tests were used to compare TCR breadth between groups. The source is immuneACCESS, and TCRdb retained only in-frame sequences with V and J called. Part of the clones is not carried over; for the studies checked, unresolved V genes explain less than half of this, and the remainder is unexplained. That table supplies the V and J calls and clone size; D and trimming were determined from the DNA. Recorded for this sample are about 350,000 clones; about 85% of them occurred a single time. The leading ten clones occupy 6.4% of the sample.

The CDR3 numbers 15 residues from cysteine through phenylalanine. The only DNA kept is the CDR3, 45 bases in frame from the first base. The germline V gene specifies MNHEY as CDR1 and SVGAGI as CDR2. Deletion took 6 bases off V and 0 bases off J, with a span of 13 bases between the germline ends. On this clone: Its antigen is not yet known. Per-base quality was not reported, and no clone a single base away is much larger than it.

The treatment or condition label corresponds to: about 20 received Ad26.COV2.S at low or high dose, single or two shots; 5 received placebo; per-sample allocation not given. For vaccine and placebo recipients, repertoires were sequenced using samples collected on day 63 after the first injection. Cohort 1b enrolled 25 or so adults aged 18-55 years at a single site in Boston, USA, between 29 July and 7 August 2020. Ad26.COV2.S consisted of a replication-incompetent adenovirus type 26 vector by which a prefusion-stabilized SARS-CoV-2 spike protein from the original Wuhan strain was expressed. Broader findings and caveats from the paper: Ad26.COV2.S recipients had higher spike-specific TCR breadth than placebo recipients (P = 0.0014). Comparing responses between vaccine doses or regimens was not something the study was powered to do. After vaccination, spike-specific CD8+ and CD4+ T cell responses were reported to show substantial breadth. Comparable non-spike TCR breadth was observed between vaccine and placebo recipients, consistent with only spike being contained in the vaccine. The authors noted that total T cell responses may have been underestimated by the TCR breadth and depth analyses.

Here the chain combines TRBV6-5 and TRBJ2-3; TRBD2 could be the D gene, as 6 bases match. The TCR comes from a person between 18 and 60 years old who received the Ad26.COV2.S COVID-19 vaccine or a placebo. The specimen comprised peripheral blood, sampled in a trial of Ad26.COV2.S vaccine versus placebo. The DNA sequence is given as TGTGCCAGCAGCCGCGGGGACGCTAGCACAGATACGCAGTATTTT. Its translation is CASSRGDASTDTQYF.